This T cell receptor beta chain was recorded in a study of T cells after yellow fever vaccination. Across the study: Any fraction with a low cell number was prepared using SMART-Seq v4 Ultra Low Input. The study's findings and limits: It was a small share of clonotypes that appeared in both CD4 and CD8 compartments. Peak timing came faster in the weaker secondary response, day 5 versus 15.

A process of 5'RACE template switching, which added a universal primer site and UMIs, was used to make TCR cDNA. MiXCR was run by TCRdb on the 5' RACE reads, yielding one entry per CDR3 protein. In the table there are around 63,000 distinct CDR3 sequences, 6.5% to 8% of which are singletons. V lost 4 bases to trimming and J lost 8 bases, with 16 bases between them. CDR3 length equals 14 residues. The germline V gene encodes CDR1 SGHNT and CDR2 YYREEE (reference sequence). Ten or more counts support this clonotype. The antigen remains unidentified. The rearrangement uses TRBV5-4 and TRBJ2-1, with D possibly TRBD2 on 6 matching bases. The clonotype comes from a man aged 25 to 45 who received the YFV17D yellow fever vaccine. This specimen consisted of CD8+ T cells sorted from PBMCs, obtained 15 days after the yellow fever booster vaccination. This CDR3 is CASSPSRGNDEQFF. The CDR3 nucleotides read TGTGCCAGCAGCCCGTCTCGGGGGAATGATGAGCAGTTCTTC.